This T cell receptor (beta chain) is drawn from a study of T cell responses to AZD1222 COVID-19 vaccine. To note about this clone: The antigen is unknown.

Study-level findings and limits: Just 5 to 7 people given AZD1222 tested seropositive at baseline. Clonal diversity may have been underestimated, and the donors were mostly white British, with more females than males. With two AZD1222 doses given, Spike-specific TCR breadth and depth both rose.

Sequencing used immunoSEQ multiplex PCR; TCRdb keeps in-frame clones, though not all of them. The table records over 100,000 clones, approximately 88% of them present only once. The germline V gene has CDR1 MNHEY and CDR2 SVGAGI. Trimming left V 8 bases short and J 0 bases short, with 8 bases between. The CDR3 spans 13 residues. The chain recombines TRBV6-5 with TRBJ1-5; a weak D match, TRBD1 (5 bases). This receptor was obtained from an adult in good health. The specimen comprised peripheral blood, sampled on day 0 of AZD1222 vaccination. The CDR3: CASSGHSNQPQHF. In DNA form, the CDR3 reads TGTGCCAGCTCAGGGCATAGCAATCAGCCCCAGCATTTT.